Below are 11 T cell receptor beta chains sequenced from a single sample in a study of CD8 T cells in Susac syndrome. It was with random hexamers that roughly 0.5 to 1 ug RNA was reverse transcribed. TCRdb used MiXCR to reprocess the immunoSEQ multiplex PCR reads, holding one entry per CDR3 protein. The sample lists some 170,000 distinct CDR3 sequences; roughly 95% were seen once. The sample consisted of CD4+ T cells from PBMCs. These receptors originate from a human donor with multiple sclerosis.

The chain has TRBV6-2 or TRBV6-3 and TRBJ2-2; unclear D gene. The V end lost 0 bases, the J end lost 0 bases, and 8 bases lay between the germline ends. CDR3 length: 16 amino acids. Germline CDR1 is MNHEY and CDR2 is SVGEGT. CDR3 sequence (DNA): TGTGCCAGCAGTTACTCGACAACAGCGAACACCGGGGAGCTGTTTTTT. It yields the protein CASSYSTTANTGELFF.

The CDR3 DNA reads TGCGCCAGCAGTGACAGTAACTACGAGCAGTACTTC. This codes for CASSDSNYEQYF. This chain links TRBV5-1 with TRBJ2-7; perhaps TRBD1 as D (5 bases). This CDR3 region has 12 residues. V shed 5 bases and J shed 3 bases, with 9 bases lying between them. The germline CDR1 and CDR2 sequences are SGHRS and YFSETQ. The whole variable domain, remainder taken from reference TRBV5-1 and TRBJ2-7, is KAGVTQTPRYLIKTRGQQVTLSCSPISGHRSVSWYQQTPGQGLQFLFEYFSETQRNKGNFPGRFSGRQFSNSRSEMNVSTLELGDSALYLCASSDSNYEQYFGPGTRLTVT.

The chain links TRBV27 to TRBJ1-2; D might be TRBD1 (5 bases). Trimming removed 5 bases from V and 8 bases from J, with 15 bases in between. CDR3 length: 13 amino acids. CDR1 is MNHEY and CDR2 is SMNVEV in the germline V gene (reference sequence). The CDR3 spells CASSLGAQRGYTF. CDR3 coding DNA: TGTGCCAGCAGTCTTGGGGCGCAGAGAGGCTACACCTTC.

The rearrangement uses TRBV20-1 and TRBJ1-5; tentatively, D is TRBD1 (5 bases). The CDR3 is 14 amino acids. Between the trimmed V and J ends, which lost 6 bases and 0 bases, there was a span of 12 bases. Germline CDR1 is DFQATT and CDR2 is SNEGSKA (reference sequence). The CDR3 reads CSARGGYSNQPQHF. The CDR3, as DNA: TGCAGTGCAAGGGGAGGGTATAGCAATCAGCCCCAGCATTTT.

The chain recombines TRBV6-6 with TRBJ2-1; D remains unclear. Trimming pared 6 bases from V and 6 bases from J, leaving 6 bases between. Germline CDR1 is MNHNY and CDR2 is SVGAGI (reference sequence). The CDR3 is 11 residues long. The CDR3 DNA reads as TGTGCCAGCAGCAGATCCAATGAGCAGTTCTTC. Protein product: CASSRSNEQFF.

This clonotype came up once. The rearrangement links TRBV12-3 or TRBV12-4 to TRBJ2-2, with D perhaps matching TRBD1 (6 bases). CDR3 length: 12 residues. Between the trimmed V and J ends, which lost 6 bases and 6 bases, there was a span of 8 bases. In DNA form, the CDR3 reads TGTGCCAGCAGGCAGGGGTCCGGGGAGCTGTTTTTT. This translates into CASRQGSGELFF.

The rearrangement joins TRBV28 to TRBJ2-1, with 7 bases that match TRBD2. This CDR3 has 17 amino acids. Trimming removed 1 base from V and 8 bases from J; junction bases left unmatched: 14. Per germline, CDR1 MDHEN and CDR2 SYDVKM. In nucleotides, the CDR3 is TGTGCCAGCAGTTTATATGAGGTTGGGGAACTAGCGTATGAGCAGTTCTTC. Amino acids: CASSLYEVGELAYEQFF. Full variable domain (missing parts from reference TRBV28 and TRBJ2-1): DVKVTQSSRYLVKRTGEKVFLECVQDMDHENMFWYRQDPGLGLRLIYFSYDVKMKEKGDIPEGYSVSREKKERFSLILESASTNQTSMYLCASSLYEVGELAYEQFFGPGTRLTVL.

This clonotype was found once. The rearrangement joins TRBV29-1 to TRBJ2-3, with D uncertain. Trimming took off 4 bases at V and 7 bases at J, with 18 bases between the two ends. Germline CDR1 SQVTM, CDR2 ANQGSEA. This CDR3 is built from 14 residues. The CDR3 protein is CSVGAANLGNTQYF. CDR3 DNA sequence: TGCAGCGTTGGAGCAGCCAATTTGGGGAATACGCAGTATTTT.

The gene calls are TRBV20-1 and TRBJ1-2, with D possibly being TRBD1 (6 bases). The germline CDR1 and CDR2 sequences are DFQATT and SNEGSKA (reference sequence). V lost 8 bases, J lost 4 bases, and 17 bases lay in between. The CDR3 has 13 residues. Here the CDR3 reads CSSSGGRAYGYTF. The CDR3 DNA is TGCAGTTCCTCGGGGGGCAGGGCCTATGGCTACACCTTC.

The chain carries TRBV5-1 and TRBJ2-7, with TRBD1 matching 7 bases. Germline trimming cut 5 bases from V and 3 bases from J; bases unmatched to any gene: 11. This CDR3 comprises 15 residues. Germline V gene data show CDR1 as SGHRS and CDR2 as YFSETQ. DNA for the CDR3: TGCGCCAGCAGTCACCCGTGGGGACAGAACTACGAGCAGTACTTC. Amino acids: CASSHPWGQNYEQYF.

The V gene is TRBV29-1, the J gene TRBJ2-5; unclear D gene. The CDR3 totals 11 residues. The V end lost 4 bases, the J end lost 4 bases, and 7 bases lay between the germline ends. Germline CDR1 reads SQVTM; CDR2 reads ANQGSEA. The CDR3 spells CSVGWVETQYF. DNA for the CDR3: TGCAGCGTTGGGTGGGTAGAGACCCAGTACTTC.